This T cell receptor (beta chain) is drawn from a study of shared clonotypes between healthy human individuals. The study's findings and limits: Relative to clonotypes present in all four donors, those not shared had lower generation probabilities. In general, naive subsets displayed greater estimated richness than memory subsets did.

Of note for this clone: What it binds is unknown.

The deep-level immunoSEQ assay was used. Profiled with immunoSEQ multiplex PCR; TCRdb holds only in-frame clones, not every one. The top ten clones hold approximately 0.13% of a sample with more than 2 million clones, roughly 96% of them seen once. Per the germline V gene, CDR1 is SNHLY and CDR2 is FYNNEI. The length of the CDR3 is 12 residues. V lost 1 base, J lost 13 bases, and 10 bases lay in between. Sequencing was done on a sample of naive CD4+ T cells sorted from blood. Regarding subset: CD45RA+ positively selected. The chain is built from TRBV2 and TRBJ2-2; D might be TRBD1 or TRBD2, each matching 5 bases. The origin of this receptor is a man younger than 35 in good health. Here the CDR3 reads CASSEGGYGLFF. The DNA for the CDR3 is TGTGCCAGCAGTGAAGGGGGGTACGGGCTGTTTTTT.